This T cell receptor beta chain was sequenced for a study of blood T cell repertoires in COVID-19. In the study's own analysis: Amplification with reference gene primers provided the estimates of nucleated cell counts. This table comes from immunoSEQ multiplex PCR, and its TCRdb copy is limited to in-frame clones, with some not included. V and J calls and clone size are as listed in that table; D and trimming were resolved from the DNA. The sample has about 300,000 clones, 80% to 90% seen once; the top ten hold just under 6.5%. Seattle researchers signed up patients amid active infection and tracked them longitudinally. The CDR3 runs to 13 residues. The J segment lost 7 bases and the V segment lost 1 base, leaving 3 bases of the junction unmatched. Per germline, CDR1 SEHNR and CDR2 FQNEAQ (reference sequence).

The clonotype comes from a woman in her forties or fifties with COVID-19, enrolled during active disease. Sequenced input: peripheral blood. The chain couples TRBV7-9 to TRBJ1-1, with TRBD1 matching over 7 bases. The CDR3 reads CASSLEGASEAFF. CDR3 DNA sequence: TGTGCCAGCAGCTTAGAGGGGGCTAGTGAAGCTTTCTTT.